This T cell receptor beta chain was obtained from a study of spatial heterogeneity in lung cancer. Study at large: Each distinct TCR and UMI combination averaged more than ten appearances in raw reads.

As for time point: sample taken at primary tumor resection. CDR1 and CDR2 from the germline V gene are SGHRS and YFSETQ. Trimming stripped 4 bases from V and 9 bases from J, with 14 bases between. The CDR3 has 14 amino acids. Study results and caveats: The study estimated approximately 7% alpha and 12% to 15% beta chain coverage of tumor T cells. Mutation tallies in tumors tracked expanded intratumoral alpha and beta TCR counts.

Many counts were recorded for this clonotype. Its antigen is still unknown. TCRdb used MiXCR to reprocess the 5' RACE reads, holding one entry per CDR3 protein. The sample lists about 1,500 distinct CDR3 sequences; 5.5% to 6% were seen once. This sequence joins TRBV5-1 and TRBJ1-6; D is perhaps TRBD1 (6 bases). The specimen comprised lung tumor tissue, sampled at surgery. The sequence came from a female donor with early-stage non-small cell lung cancer. CDR3 coding DNA: TGCGCCAGCAGCGACACAGGGACCGTTTCACCCCTCCACTTT. This translates into CASSDTGTVSPLHF.